The sequence of this TCR beta chain was determined in a study of CD8 T cells in Susac syndrome (dated by TCRdb to about 2019). For the study in its entirety: Repertoire sequencing was used to test whether CD8+ T cell activation and differentiation in Susac syndrome was antigen driven. The paper as a whole reports these results and caveats: The number of individuals in the TCR sequencing and HLA analysis was recognized as being relatively small.

RNA was extracted using the RNeasy kit, and about 0.5 to 1 microgram was reverse transcribed with random hexamers. TCR beta CDR3 regions were amplified with the immunoSEQ multiplex PCR assay covering 54 Vbeta and 13 Jbeta segments. PCR amplification bias was corrected by using a synthetic template baseline for primer optimization and computational correction. For the original study's pipeline: Reads were annotated to V, D and J genes according to IMGT and were analyzed with immunoSEQ Analyzer, with only productive sequences retained. To calculate clonality, Shannon entropy was normalized by log2 of the number of productive unique sequences and then subtracted from one. For each patient and control, public and private clones were evaluated within the 100 most prevalent clones. Clones were defined as Susac-specific if absent from the healthy and MS cohorts, from 1052 published viral clones and from other ImmuneACCESS disease sequences. TCRdb's own reprocessing of the public reads used fastp at Q25 and MiXCR and kept productive beta chains. A single entry per CDR3 protein holds the most common genes and DNA from its merged rows. Here the V and J calls rest on TCRdb's processing, not on the authors' analysis. Across this sample there are about 250,000 distinct CDR3 sequences, with approximately 92% seen only once. The ten largest clonotypes hold 0.07% to 0.09% of the sample.

Comments on this clonotype: Its antigen remains unidentified. Base qualities are missing; no much larger clone stands one base away.

The CDR3 spans 15 residues, from the cysteine through the phenylalanine. The retained sequence is limited to the CDR3, 45 bases, with the frame set at the first base. Trimming leaves V shorter by 4 bases and J shorter by 5 bases, with the junction holding 8 bases beyond the gene matches. Per the germline V gene (reference sequence), LGHDT is the CDR1 and YNNKEL is the CDR2. High-throughput TCR beta sequencing profiled peripheral blood CD8+ and CD4+ T cells from healthy donors, Susac syndrome patients and multiple sclerosis patients. The multiple sclerosis controls were treatment-naive patients who had stable or active relapsing-remitting disease and met the revised McDonald criteria. Bulk CD8+ and CD4+ T cells were purified by magnetic negative isolation, while CD8+ TEMRA cells were enriched using FACS. Blood was collected in EDTA tubes and processed within 24 hours, with PBMCs isolated through density gradient centrifugation. PBMCs intended for TCR sequencing were frozen in liquid nitrogen and were later thawed in a 37 degrees C water bath. The sorted or isolated CD4+, CD8+ and CD8+ TEMRA cells had a purity of 90% or higher.

The rearranged segments are TRBV3-1 and TRBJ2-3, with 8 central nucleotides matching TRBD2. The sequence came from a human donor with multiple sclerosis. What was sequenced was CD4+ T cells from PBMCs. The DNA reads TGTGCCAGCAGCCCCCATCGGGGGGGATTAGATACGCAGTATTTT. Its protein product is CASSPHRGGLDTQYF.